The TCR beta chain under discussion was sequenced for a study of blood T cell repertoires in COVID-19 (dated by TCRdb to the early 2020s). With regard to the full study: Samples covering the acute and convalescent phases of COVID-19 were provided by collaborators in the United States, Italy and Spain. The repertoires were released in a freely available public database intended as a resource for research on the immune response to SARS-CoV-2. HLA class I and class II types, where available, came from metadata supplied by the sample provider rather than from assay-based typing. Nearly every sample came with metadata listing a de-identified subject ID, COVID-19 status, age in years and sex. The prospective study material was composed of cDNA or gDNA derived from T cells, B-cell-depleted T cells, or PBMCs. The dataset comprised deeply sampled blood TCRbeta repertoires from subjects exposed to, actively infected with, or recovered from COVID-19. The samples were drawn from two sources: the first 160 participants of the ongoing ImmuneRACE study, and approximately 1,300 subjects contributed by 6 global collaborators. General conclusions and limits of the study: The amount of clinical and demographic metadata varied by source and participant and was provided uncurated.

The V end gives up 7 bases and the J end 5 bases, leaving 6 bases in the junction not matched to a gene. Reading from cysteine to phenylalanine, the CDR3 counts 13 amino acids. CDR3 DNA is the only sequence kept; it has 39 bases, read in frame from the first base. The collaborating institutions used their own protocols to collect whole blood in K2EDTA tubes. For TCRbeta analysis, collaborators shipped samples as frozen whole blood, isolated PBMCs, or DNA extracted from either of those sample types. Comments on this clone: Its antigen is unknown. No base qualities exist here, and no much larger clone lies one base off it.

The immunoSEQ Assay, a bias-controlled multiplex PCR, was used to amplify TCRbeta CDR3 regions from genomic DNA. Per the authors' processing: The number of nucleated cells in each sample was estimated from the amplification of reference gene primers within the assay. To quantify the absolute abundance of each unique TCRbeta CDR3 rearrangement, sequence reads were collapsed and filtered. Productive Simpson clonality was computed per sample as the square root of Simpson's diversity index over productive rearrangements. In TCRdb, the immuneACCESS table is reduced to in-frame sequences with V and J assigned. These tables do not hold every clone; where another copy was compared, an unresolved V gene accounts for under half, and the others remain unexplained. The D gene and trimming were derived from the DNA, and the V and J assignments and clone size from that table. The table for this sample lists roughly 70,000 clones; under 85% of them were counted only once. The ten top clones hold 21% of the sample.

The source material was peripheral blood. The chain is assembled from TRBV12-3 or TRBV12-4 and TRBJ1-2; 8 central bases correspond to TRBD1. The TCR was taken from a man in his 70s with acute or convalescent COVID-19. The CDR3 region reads CASTGQGGYGYTF. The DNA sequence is TGTGCCAGCACAGGACAGGGAGGTTATGGCTACACCTTC.